The source of this T cell receptor (beta chain) is a study of blood T cell repertoires in COVID-19. Turning to the study itself: Both acute and convalescent COVID-19 samples were obtained from the United States, Italy and Spain. The analysed material was cDNA or gDNA that came from T cells, B-cell-depleted T cells, or PBMCs.

Germline CDR1 reads SGDLS; CDR2 reads YYNGEE. Trimming took off 0 bases at V and 5 bases at J, with 8 bases between the two ends. The CDR3 is 13 residues long. Authors' data handling: The assay estimated nucleated cells by amplifying reference gene primers. Sequencing was performed with immunoSEQ multiplex PCR; in TCRdb, only in-frame clones are kept and a portion is missing. V, J and clone size are taken as reported in that table, and D and trimming were inferred from the DNA itself. The data hold 110,000 or so clones, with roughly 80% observed a single time. This chain joins TRBV9 and TRBJ2-5, with no clear D. The sequencing input was peripheral blood. This receptor was identified in a man in his fifties with acute or convalescent COVID-19. CDR3 sequence reads: CASSVATWETQYF. In DNA form, the CDR3 reads TGTGCCAGCAGCGTAGCTACTTGGGAGACCCAGTACTTC.